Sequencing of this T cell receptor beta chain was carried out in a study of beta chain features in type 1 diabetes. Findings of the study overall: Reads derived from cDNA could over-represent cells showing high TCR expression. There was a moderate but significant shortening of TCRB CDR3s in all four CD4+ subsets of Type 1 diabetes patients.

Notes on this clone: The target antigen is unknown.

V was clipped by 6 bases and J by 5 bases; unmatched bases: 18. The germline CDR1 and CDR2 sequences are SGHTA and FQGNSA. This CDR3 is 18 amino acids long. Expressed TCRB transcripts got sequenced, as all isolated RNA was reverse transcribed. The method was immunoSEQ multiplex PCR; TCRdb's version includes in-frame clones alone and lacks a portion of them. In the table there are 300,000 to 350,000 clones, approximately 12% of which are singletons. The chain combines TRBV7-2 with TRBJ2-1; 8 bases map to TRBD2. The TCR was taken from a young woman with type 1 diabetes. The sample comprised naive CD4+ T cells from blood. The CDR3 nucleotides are TGTGCCAGCAGTCCGCTTCGGGCCAGCGGGAGTCGCAACAATGAGCAGTTCTTC. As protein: CASSPLRASGSRNNEQFF.